This TCR beta chain originates from a study of shared clonotypes between healthy human individuals (dated by TCRdb to the early 2020s). Study-level background: The cohort included a few men and two women between 18 and 49 years of age. Per donor, leukapheresis produced somewhere between about 0.85 and 10 billion PBMCs. To estimate repertoire size and how much clonotype sharing occurs between individuals, the study deeply sequenced the blood TCR repertoires of about five healthy adults. For each donor, three plates each were used for CD4 naive and CD4 memory, two plates were used for CD8 naive, and one plate was used for CD8 memory. To increase sequencing depth and limit assay-specific biases, different laboratories used diverse techniques to prepare libraries and sequence TCR repertoires.

CD8 naive samples consisted of CD45RO-negative cells that were positively selected for CCR7, yielding a CD45RA+CCR7+ population without TemRA cells. Donors were healthy HIV-negative adults with no recently reported acute infections or vaccinations. All donors were Caucasian adults living in Nashville, Tennessee, USA. Blood was collected by leukapheresis, and PBMCs were isolated by Ficoll-Histopaque density gradient centrifugation and then cryopreserved in liquid nitrogen vapor phase. Analytical flow cytometry was used to check the purity and quantity of each magnetically sorted T cell population. Genomic DNA was isolated from each sorted fraction and quantified by UV absorbance on a Nanodrop 2000c. Concerning this clone itself: The antigen it recognizes is unknown. Per-base qualities were not stored, and no clone one base away is much larger.

Points the paper makes about the study in general: Sampling was restricted to blood, and TCR repertoires in tissues likely differ from the TCR repertoires found in blood. Estimated clonotype richness was generally larger for naive than for memory subsets. Because the study included only a small number of donors, the genetic and exposure-history diversity represented was limited. Higher generation probabilities were observed for clonotypes shared by all four sorted-subset donors than for non-shared clonotypes. Pairwise subsampling indicated that sequencing depth was expected to affect the degree of clonotype sharing among donors. Rarefaction of sorted-subset datasets indicated incomplete sequencing despite the large sequencing depth. Across a few donors, about 4.5% of naive CD4, 3% to 3.5% of naive CD8, 2.3% of memory CD4, and 0.4% of memory CD8 clonotypes were shared.

Using the deep immunoSEQ assay, multiplex PCR amplified TCR CDR3 regions from genomic DNA. Extracted genomic DNA from each cell subset was distributed evenly across all wells of several immunoSEQ 96-well plates, and each plate was treated as a replicate. For sorted subsets, 200 to 250 ng genomic DNA, equal to tens of thousands of T cell genomes, was loaded into each replicate PCR. Purified libraries were quantified with a Qubit 3.0 fluorometer, sized on a Bioanalyzer 2100, and re-quantified with the KAPA Library Quantification kit. Every immunoSEQ 96-well plate was sequenced on a dedicated single-read 150-cycle Illumina NextSeq 550 flow cell. Per the original workflow: Because the immunoSEQ output included only junctional sequences and no quality scores, the filtering could not be the same as the filtering used for full-length reads. To assign V/J genes and CDR3, sequences were annotated using PyIR, a Python wrapper for IgBLAST v1.9, with IMGT germline references. Any read was removed if the V/J assignment was weak (E-value above 1e-6), the CDR3 was missing, or the read contained stop codons, out-of-frame junctions, or ambiguous translated residues. A V3J clonotype was defined by an identical inferred V gene, J gene, and CDR3 amino acid sequence. To compute the percentage overlap between repertoires, the number of shared unique clonotypes was divided by the size of the smaller repertoire. Three approaches were used to assess repertoire richness: RTK rarefaction, the Chao1 estimator, and Recon v2.1 estimates of unobserved clonotypes. Generation probabilities for all TCRbeta clonotypes obtained by the gDNA method from a handful of donors were computed using OLGA. TCRdb retrieved this table from immuneACCESS and kept in-frame rearrangements only. Not all clones are present; in checked studies, unresolved V genes account for under half, and no reason is known for the remainder. V and J calls and clone size are as listed in that table; D and trimming were resolved from the DNA. Recorded for this sample are under 700,000 clones; roughly 95% of them occurred a single time. About 0.11% of the sample goes to the ten largest clones.

Looking up the germline V gene (reference sequence) yields CDR1 MNHEY and CDR2 SMNVEV. The CDR3 covers 12 residues, taking in both the cysteine and the phenylalanine. Kept here is only the CDR3 DNA, which spans 36 bases and is read in frame from base 1. Trimming takes 5 bases from V and 10 bases from J, and the germline ends sit 12 bases apart. The source is a woman aged 25 to 39 in good health. The receptor chain draws on TRBV27 and TRBJ2-1, with a tentative D gene TRBD1 over 6 matching bases. The material sequenced was naive CD8+ T cells sorted from blood. This specimen's cell subset or site label, per the study, means: CD45RA+CCR7+. CDR3 sequence: CASSTGSREQFF. The DNA reads TGTGCCAGCAGTACAGGGTCGCGGGAGCAGTTCTTC.